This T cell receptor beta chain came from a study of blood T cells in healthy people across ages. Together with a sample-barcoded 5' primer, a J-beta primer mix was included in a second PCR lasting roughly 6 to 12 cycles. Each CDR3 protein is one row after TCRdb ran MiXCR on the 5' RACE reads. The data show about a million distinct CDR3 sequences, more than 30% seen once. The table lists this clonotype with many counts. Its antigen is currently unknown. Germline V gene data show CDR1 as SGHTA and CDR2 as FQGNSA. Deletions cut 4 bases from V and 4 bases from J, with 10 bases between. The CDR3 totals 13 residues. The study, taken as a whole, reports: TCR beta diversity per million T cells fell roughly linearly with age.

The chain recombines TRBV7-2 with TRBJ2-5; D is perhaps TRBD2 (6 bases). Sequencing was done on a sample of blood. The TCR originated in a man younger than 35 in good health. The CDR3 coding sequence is TGTGCCAGCAGCTACTTGGGAGGAGAGACCCAGTACTTC. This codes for CASSYLGGETQYF.